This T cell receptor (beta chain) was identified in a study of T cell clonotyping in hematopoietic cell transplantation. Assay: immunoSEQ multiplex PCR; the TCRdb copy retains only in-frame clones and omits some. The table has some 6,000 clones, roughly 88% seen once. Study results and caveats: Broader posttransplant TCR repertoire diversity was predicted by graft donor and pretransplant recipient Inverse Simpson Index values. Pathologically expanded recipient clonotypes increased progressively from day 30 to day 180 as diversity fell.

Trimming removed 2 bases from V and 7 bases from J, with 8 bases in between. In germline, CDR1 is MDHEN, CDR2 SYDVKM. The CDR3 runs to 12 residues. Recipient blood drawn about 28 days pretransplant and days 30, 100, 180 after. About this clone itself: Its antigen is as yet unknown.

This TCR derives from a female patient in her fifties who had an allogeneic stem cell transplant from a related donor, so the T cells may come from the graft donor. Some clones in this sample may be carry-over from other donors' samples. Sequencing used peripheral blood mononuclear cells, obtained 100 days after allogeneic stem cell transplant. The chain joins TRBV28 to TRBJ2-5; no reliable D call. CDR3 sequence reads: CASSLTFGTQYF. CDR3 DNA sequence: TGTGCCAGCAGTTTAACCTTCGGGACCCAGTACTTC.